This T cell receptor (beta chain) originates from a study of OX40 agonist ivuxolimab in advanced cancers. Regarding the complete study: Ivuxolimab was an agonistic, fully human IgG2 monoclonal antibody directed against OX40 (CD134), a costimulatory receptor. The dose-escalation cohort was around 84% male with a mean age of around 64 years, ranging from 23 to 79. The monotherapy dose-escalation portion (N of about 50 patients) of the phase I ivuxolimab trial is reported in the paper. Prior anti-PD-1, anti-PD-L1 or anti-CTLA-4 therapy was permitted, and checkpoint inhibitors had been received by roughly 40% of dose-escalation patients. Peripheral TCRbeta sequencing was intended to test whether TCR sequence diversity was altered and clonal T-cell expansion was caused by ivuxolimab. Partial responses occurred in three dose-escalation patients: two with cutaneous melanoma and one with hepatocellular carcinoma. Intravenous ivuxolimab was administered to patients every 2 weeks at six dose levels: 0.01, 0.1, 0.3, 1.5, 3 and 10 mg/kg. Of the 50 to 55 patients in dose escalation, some 20 had hepatocellular carcinoma, some 15 had melanoma, 9 had renal cell carcinoma and 9 had head and neck cancer.

General study outcomes and caveats: The antigen specificity of the peripheral T cells that underwent clonal expansion was not determined. In the 0.1-3.0 mg/kg groups, partial responders had among the lowest normalized peripheral clonal expansion, particularly in CD8+ T cells. On average, CD8+ T cells showed more expanded clones than CD4+ T cells after ivuxolimab. Clonal expansion of both CD4+ and CD8+ blood T cells was observed from baseline to week 6 at doses 0.1 to 3.0 mg/kg. Low levels of normalized T-cell clonal expansion were also seen in some patients who did not respond.

To sequence the TCRbeta CDR3 region, genomic DNA was isolated from the sorted cells. TCRbeta CDR3 regions were sequenced using the immunoSEQ Assay. Here the immuneACCESS table is served through TCRdb, limited to in-frame sequences with V and J called. Missing clones are a known gap in these copies; in checked studies unresolved V genes cover under half, and the rest lacks a known reason. In all, the sample holds tens of thousands of clones, and around 92% of those were seen once. More than 8.5% of the sample goes to the ten largest clones. This clone is a singleton in its sample. Its specific antigen is unknown. Per-base quality was not reported, and no clone a single base away is much larger than it. The CDR3 holds 14 amino acids from the cysteine to the phenylalanine. This entry keeps only the CDR3 DNA: 42 bases, framed from base 1. V trim: 0 bases; J trim: 7 bases; unmatched bases: 4. The germline V gene supplies CDR1 MGHRA and CDR2 YSYEKL.

Patients with autoimmune disease history or receiving systemic immunosuppression were excluded from the trial. Peripheral blood for TCR sequencing was drawn from every dose cohort at baseline, at cycle 4 day 1 and at cycle 7 day 1. The samples were drawn from a first-in-human, open-label, multicenter phase I dose-escalation trial of ivuxolimab. Adults with locally advanced or metastatic melanoma, renal cell, hepatocellular, or head and neck squamous cell carcinoma were enrolled in the trial. Before TCR sequencing, CD4+ T cells and CD8+ T cells were sorted from peripheral blood as separate populations.

The specimen comprised CD4+ or CD8+ T cells sorted from blood, sampled in a trial of the OX40 agonist ivuxolimab. The chain couples TRBV4-1 to TRBJ2-5, and 8 junction bases match TRBD1. This clonotype originated in an adult with an advanced solid tumor such as melanoma, head and neck, liver or kidney cancer. CDR3 region: CASSQDRGPGTQYF. DNA sequence: TGCGCCAGCAGCCAAGACAGGGGGCCCGGGACCCAGTACTTC.